Listed here are 30 T cell receptor beta chains from one sample, sequenced in a study of identical twins. From the 5' RACE reads, TCRdb called clonotypes with MiXCR, one entry per CDR3 protein. Among roughly 500,000 distinct CDR3 sequences, less than 25% were seen once, and the ten largest hold 0.91%. Another study also made use of these data, one on T cells expressing NK-cell markers.

Sequenced sample: CD4+ T cells sorted from blood. The receptors originated from a woman under 30 in good health.

The chain couples TRBV15 to TRBJ2-7, with D perhaps TRBD1 or TRBD2 (5 bases each). Trimming cost V 5 bases and J 2 bases, with 16 bases left between them. CDR1 LNHNV and CDR2 YYDKDF come from the germline V gene (reference sequence). The CDR3 has 15 residues. In nucleotides, the CDR3 is TGTGCCACCAGCCCCACCGGGGCCAGCACCTACGAGCAGTACTTC. Translating gives CATSPTGASTYEQYF.

This clonotype was counted only a few times. The V gene is TRBV5-1, the J gene TRBJ2-5; 7 bases fit TRBD2. The CDR3 length is 15 residues. V was clipped by 5 bases and J by 0 bases; unmatched bases: 7. Germline values: CDR1 SGHRS, CDR2 YFSETQ. The CDR3 DNA follows: TGCGCCAGCAGGTTTGGGCGGGGGTACCAAGAGACCCAGTACTTC. Protein: CASRFGRGYQETQYF.

This chain connects TRBV11-3 to TRBJ2-6; possible D gene TRBD2, 6 bases. Trimming took 3 bases from V and 10 from J, leaving 10 bases between them. In germline, CDR1 is SGHNT, CDR2 YENEEA. The CDR3 runs 13 residues. The CDR3, as DNA: TGTGCCAGCAGCTTCACCGGGACTAACGTCCTGACTTTC. Protein sequence: CASSFTGTNVLTF.

This clonotype was seen many times. The chain couples TRBV4-3 to TRBJ1-1, with 8 bases lining up with TRBD1. V lost 1 base to trimming and J lost 12 bases; unmatched junction nucleotides: 4. The CDR3 runs to 12 residues. Per germline, CDR1 LGHNA and CDR2 YSLEER. In DNA, the CDR3 is TGCGCCAGCAGCCAAGCGACAGGGGAATCTTTCTTT. Protein product: CASSQATGESFF.

This chain uses TRBV18 with TRBJ2-7; TRBD1 matches 7 bases. CDR3 length equals 13 residues. The V and J ends lost 5 bases and 4 bases, in that order; junction bases with no gene match: 5. In germline, CDR1 is KGHSH, CDR2 LQKENI. The CDR3 loop is CASSTGTEYEQYF. CDR3 sequence (DNA): TGTGCCAGCTCAACCGGGACAGAGTACGAGCAGTACTTC.

Comments on this clonotype: At one end the junction does not follow the germline gene, possibly because of a read error. This chain joins TRBV29-1 and TRBJ2-2, with 7 bases fitting TRBD2. The germline gives CDR1 SQVTM, CDR2 ANQGSEA. This CDR3 has 15 amino acids. CDR3 region: CSVLLGGRNTRELFF. Written as DNA, the CDR3 is TGCAGCGTTCTCCTCGGGGGGAGGAACACCAGGGAGCTGTTTTTT.

This clonotype was observed a single time. The chain is built from TRBV3-1 and TRBJ2-1, with 7 positions matching TRBD1. CDR1 is LGHDT, CDR2 YNNKEL, per germline (reference sequence). J was trimmed by 8 bases and V by 3 bases; bases with no gene match: 1. The length of the CDR3 is 12 residues. CDR3 nucleotides: TGTGCCAGCAGCCATACAGGGGATGAGCAGTTCTTC. It codes for CASSHTGDEQFF.

The chain links TRBV6-4 to TRBJ1-2; unclear D gene. Trimming cost V 2 bases and J 6 bases, with 16 bases left between them. CDR1 and CDR2 from the germline V gene are MRHNA and SNTAGT. CDR3 size: 15 residues. The CDR3 DNA is TGTGCCAGCAGTGACCAGCCTTTCGGACTGGATGGCTACACCTTC. Translation gives CASSDQPFGLDGYTF.

The gene calls are TRBV7-2 and TRBJ2-5; TRBD2 is a possible D gene (6 bases). The CDR3 consists of 14 residues. Trimming stripped 5 bases from V and 8 bases from J, with 18 bases between. Germline loops: CDR1 SGHTA, CDR2 FQGNSA. CDR3 loop: CASSGAAGAGTQYF. The CDR3 region has the DNA TGTGCCAGCAGCGGAGCGGCTGGCGCGGGAACCCAGTACTTC.

V is TRBV4-2 and J is TRBJ2-1; 7 nucleotides agree with TRBD2. The junction had 8 bases not matched to a gene; V was cut back by 6 bases and J by 6 bases. This CDR3 has 14 residues. The germline gives CDR1 LGHNA, CDR2 YNFKEQ. The CDR3 DNA is TGTGCCAGCAGTAAAGCGGGGTCTAGCAATGAGCAGTTCTTC. As protein: CASSKAGSSNEQFF.

This rearrangement joins TRBV5-1 to TRBJ2-7; D not certain. CDR1 and CDR2 (germline): SGHRS, YFSETQ. The germline V and J ends were trimmed by 0 bases and 1 base, with 11 bases remaining between them. This CDR3 comprises 15 residues. The CDR3 reads CASSLAGRISYEQYF. The CDR3 coding sequence is TGCGCCAGCAGCTTGGCCGGTAGGATTTCCTACGAGCAGTACTTC. The variable domain in full, with the rest retrieved from reference TRBV5-1 and TRBJ2-7, is KAGVTQTPRYLIKTRGQQVTLSCSPISGHRSVSWYQQTPGQGLQFLFEYFSETQRNKGNFPGRFSGRQFSNSRSEMNVSTLELGDSALYLCASSLAGRISYEQYFGPGTRLTVT.

This clonotype was found a few times. V usage is TRBV5-1 and J usage is TRBJ2-1, with 7 bases matching TRBD2. Germline V gene data show CDR1 as SGHRS and CDR2 as YFSETQ. V lost 1 base and J lost 9; bases outside the gene matches: 7. The CDR3 sequence is 14 residues long. The CDR3 bases are TGCGCCAGCAGCTTGCCAGACCCGGGAGGTGAGCAGTTCTTC. Protein: CASSLPDPGGEQFF.

This chain joins TRBV5-1 and TRBJ1-1; a possible D gene is TRBD1 (6 bases). The CDR3 is made up of 11 amino acids. V was trimmed by 5 bases and J by 8 bases, leaving 10 bases between them. CDR1 is SGHRS and CDR2 is YFSETQ in the germline V gene. The CDR3 loop is CASREQGEAFF. In DNA form, the CDR3 reads TGCGCCAGCAGGGAACAGGGAGAAGCTTTCTTT.

The chain employs TRBV12-3 or TRBV12-4 and TRBJ2-1; no firm D call. V dropped 2 bases and J dropped 0 bases, with 17 bases sitting between them. The CDR3 runs 18 residues. The CDR3 DNA follows: TGTGCCAGCAGTTTATTAGGCTTTGGTCTGAGCTCCTACAATGAGCAGTTCTTC. Protein product: CASSLLGFGLSSYNEQFF.

The J gene is TRBJ1-2, the V gene TRBV20-1; the D gene is possibly TRBD1 (5 bases). With 3 bases removed from V and 1 base from J, the gap between germline ends came to 12 bases. The germline V gene encodes CDR1 DFQATT and CDR2 SNEGSKA (reference sequence). This CDR3 is built from 14 residues. The CDR3: CSASSPGLNYGYTF. The CDR3, as DNA: TGCAGTGCTAGTTCTCCGGGACTTAACTATGGCTACACCTTC.

This clonotype was counted only a few times. The chain employs TRBV24-1 and TRBJ2-5, with a tentative D call TRBD2 (5 bases). This CDR3 has 13 residues. Germline V gene sequence: CDR1 KGHDR, CDR2 SFDVKD. Deletions cut 6 bases from V and 5 bases from J, with 12 bases between. This CDR3 is CATSPRGSETQYF. CDR3 DNA sequence: TGTGCCACCAGTCCCCGGGGAAGCGAGACCCAGTACTTC.

The table lists this clonotype with a few counts. The chain has TRBV10-3 and TRBJ2-1; D gene uncertain. Trimming removed 6 bases at V and 7 bases at J, with 19 bases between. This CDR3 contains 15 residues. Germline V CDR1 and CDR2: ENHRY, SYGVKD. CDR3 sequence (DNA): TGTGCCATCAGGGGCCTACAATGGGGTGTGAATGAGCAGTTCTTC. Translation: CAIRGLQWGVNEQFF.

The chain is built from TRBV5-1 and TRBJ2-5, with 7 bases that match TRBD2. CDR3 length: 14 residues. J gave up 3 bases and V 2 bases, and 4 bases lay outside the gene matches. Germline lookup yields CDR1 SGHRS and CDR2 YFSETQ. The CDR3 nucleotides read TGCGCCAGCAGCTTCGGGGCGGGAGAAGAGACCCAGTACTTC. Translating gives CASSFGAGEETQYF.

This clonotype has just a few counts. This chain joins TRBV20-1 and TRBJ2-3; D uncertain. Germline V CDR1 and CDR2: DFQATT, SNEGSKA (reference sequence). The CDR3 length is 13 residues. V gave up 0 bases and J gave up 2 bases, with 6 bases separating them. CDR3 nucleotides: TGCAGTGCTAGAGAACCCTTCACAGATACGCAGTATTTT. Its protein product is CSAREPFTDTQYF.

This chain connects TRBV6-2 or TRBV6-3 to TRBJ2-7, with 8 bases fitting TRBD1. The CDR3 has 14 residues. Losses at the gene ends were 5 bases for V and 3 bases for J; bases not matched to a gene: 6. CDR1 and CDR2 (germline): MNHEY, SVGEGT. CDR3 amino acids: CASSPGGWGYEQYF. DNA of the CDR3: TGTGCCAGCAGTCCAGGGGGCTGGGGCTACGAGCAGTACTTC.

This chain links TRBV4-2 with TRBJ2-1, with 13 bases fitting TRBD2. V lost 3 bases, J lost 3 bases, and 5 bases stayed unmatched. The CDR3 loop spans 17 amino acids. Germline CDR1 is LGHNA and CDR2 is YNFKEQ. The CDR3 region has the DNA TGTGCCAGCAGCCAGGAACTAGCGGGAGGGCGCTACAATGAGCAGTTCTTC. This translates into CASSQELAGGRYNEQFF.

This rearrangement joins TRBV2 to TRBJ2-6; D assignment may be TRBD1 or TRBD2 (5 bases each). Trimming shortened V by 3 bases and J by 0 bases, and 9 bases separated the two germline ends. This CDR3 spans 16 amino acids. Germline lookup yields CDR1 SNHLY and CDR2 FYNNEI. This chain's CDR3 is CASSENGASGANVLTF. In DNA, the CDR3 is TGTGCCAGCAGTGAGAACGGGGCCTCTGGGGCCAACGTCCTGACTTTC.

This clonotype was recorded a few times. This chain links TRBV6-5 with TRBJ1-2; D unresolved. The CDR3 spans 15 residues. The germline gives CDR1 MNHEY, CDR2 SVGAGI. Trimming removed 2 bases at V and 3 bases at J, with 13 bases between. The CDR3 DNA reads as TGTGCCAGCAGTTACACTTCGAGGGCGGACTATGGCTACACCTTC. It codes for CASSYTSRADYGYTF.

This clonotype was observed a few times. The DNA of the CDR3 is TGTGCCAGCAGTGGCCCCCGGGACAGTGAGGCTCAGACCCAGTACTTC. The encoded protein is CASSGPRDSEAQTQYF. The V gene is TRBV25-1, the J gene TRBJ2-5; 7 nucleotides align to TRBD1. Germline V lookup: CDR1 MGHDK, CDR2 SYGVNS. J lost 6 bases, V lost 4 bases, and 14 bases had no gene match. The CDR3 runs to 16 residues.

This clonotype was detected a few times. V is TRBV18 and J is TRBJ2-3, with D possibly TRBD1 on 6 matching bases. V gave up 0 bases and J gave up 0 bases, with 13 bases separating them. Germline V lookup: CDR1 KGHSH, CDR2 LQKENI. This CDR3 is built from 17 residues. The CDR3: CASSPPRPGASTDTQYF. The CDR3 DNA reads TGTGCCAGCTCACCACCGCGGCCAGGGGCTAGCACAGATACGCAGTATTTT.

This clonotype appeared a few times. The chain has TRBV9 and TRBJ2-2; D not certain. Trimming pared 0 bases from V and 6 bases from J, leaving 12 bases between. This CDR3 has 15 residues. Germline V gene lookup returns CDR1 SGDLS and CDR2 YYNGEE. The CDR3 protein is CASSVDPAPAGELFF. CDR3 DNA: TGTGCCAGCAGCGTAGACCCCGCACCCGCCGGGGAGCTGTTTTTT.

The V and J genes are TRBV5-3 and TRBJ2-7; the D gene is possibly TRBD1 (5 bases). TRBV5-3 is labeled an ORF, and its function is uncertain. The CDR3 is 14 residues long. Trimming shortened V by 1 base and J by 2 bases, and 10 bases separated the two germline ends. The CDR3 DNA sequence: TGTGCCAGAAGCTTGTGCGGACAAGCCTACGAGCAGTACTTC. Protein product: CARSLCGQAYEQYF.

This clonotype occurred a few times. The rearrangement uses TRBV20-1 and TRBJ2-1, with D perhaps assigned TRBD1 or TRBD2 (6 bases each). Trimming removed 0 bases from V and 6 bases from J, with 12 bases in between. CDR3 length equals 14 residues. CDR1 DFQATT and CDR2 SNEGSKA come from the germline V gene (reference sequence). CDR3 nucleotide sequence: TGCAGTGCTAGAGATACCGGGGGCCTCAATGAGCAGTTCTTC. It is translated as CSARDTGGLNEQFF.

The chain links TRBV6-2 or TRBV6-3 to TRBJ2-2; D unclear. Trimming cost V 3 bases and J 4 bases, with 15 bases left between them. Germline CDR1 and CDR2: MNHEY and SVGEGT. This CDR3 spans 16 amino acids. CDR3 DNA sequence: TGTGCCAGCAGTTATCGCCTTATATCGGCCACCGGGGAGCTGTTTTTT. This codes for CASSYRLISATGELFF.

This clonotype has a handful of counts. The chain is built from TRBV20-1 and TRBJ2-1; 12 bases fit TRBD2. The CDR3 runs to 19 residues. The trim removed 0 bases at V and 6 bases at J, leaving 15 bases unmatched. The germline gives CDR1 DFQATT, CDR2 SNEGSKA (reference sequence). As DNA, the CDR3 is TGCAGTGCTAGAGAGTTCCTGGGACTAGCGGGCGGACCCCCCAATGAGCAGTTCTTC. It translates to CSAREFLGLAGGPPNEQFF.